This T cell receptor beta chain was recorded in a study of shared clonotypes between healthy human individuals. About the research overall: Plates per donor: three CD4 naive, three CD4 memory, two CD8 naive, one CD8 memory.

Data came from immunoSEQ multiplex PCR; TCRdb stores just in-frame clones and leaves some out. This repertoire shows nearly 1 million clones, more than 75% found once; its top ten account for around 1.4%. This clone was recorded at least ten times. Its antigen remains unidentified. CD4+ cells underwent separation, giving CD45RA+ naive and CD45RA-negative memory subsets. Findings and caveats of the study: The sharing of around 5% of naive CD4 clonotypes was seen across several donors. Memory subsets generally showed smaller estimated richness than naive subsets did.

This CDR3 has 13 residues. V lost 3 bases and J 11 bases, leaving 17 bases between the germline ends. The germline V gene has CDR1 LNHDA and CDR2 SQIVND (reference sequence). The chain recombines TRBV19 with TRBJ2-7; D is possibly TRBD1 (5 bases). Material for sequencing was memory CD4+ T cells sorted from blood. This sample's subset: CD45RA-negative fraction. The origin of this receptor is a man aged 18 to 30 in good health. For the CDR3, the DNA is TGTGCCAGTAGTATTTCCAGGGCCCGCTCAAAGTACTTC. It codes for CASSISRARSKYF.